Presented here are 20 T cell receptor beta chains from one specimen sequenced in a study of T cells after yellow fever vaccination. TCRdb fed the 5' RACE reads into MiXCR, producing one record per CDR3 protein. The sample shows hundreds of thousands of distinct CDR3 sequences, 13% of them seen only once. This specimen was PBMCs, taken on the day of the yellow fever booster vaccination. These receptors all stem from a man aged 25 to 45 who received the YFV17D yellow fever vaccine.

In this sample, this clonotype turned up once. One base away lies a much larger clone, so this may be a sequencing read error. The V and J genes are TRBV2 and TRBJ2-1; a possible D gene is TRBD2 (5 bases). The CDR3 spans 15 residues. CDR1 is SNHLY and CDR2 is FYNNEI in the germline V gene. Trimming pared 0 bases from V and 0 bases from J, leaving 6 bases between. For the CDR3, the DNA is TGTGCCAGCAGTGAAGCGGGGAGCTCCTACAATGAGCAGTTCTTC. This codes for CASSEAGSSYNEQFF.

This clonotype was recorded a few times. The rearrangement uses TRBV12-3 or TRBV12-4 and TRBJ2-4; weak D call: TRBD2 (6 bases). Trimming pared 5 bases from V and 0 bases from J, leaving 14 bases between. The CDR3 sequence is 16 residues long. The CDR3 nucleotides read TGTGCCAGCAGTCAGCAGAAGGGACTAGCCAAAAACATTCAGTACTTC. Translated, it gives CASSQQKGLAKNIQYF.

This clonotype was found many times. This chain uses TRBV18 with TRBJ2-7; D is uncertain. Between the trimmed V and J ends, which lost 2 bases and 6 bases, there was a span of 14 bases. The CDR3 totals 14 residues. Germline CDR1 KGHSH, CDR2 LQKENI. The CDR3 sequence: CASSPTPVGSEQYF. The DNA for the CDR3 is TGTGCCAGCTCACCAACACCAGTCGGTAGCGAGCAGTACTTC.

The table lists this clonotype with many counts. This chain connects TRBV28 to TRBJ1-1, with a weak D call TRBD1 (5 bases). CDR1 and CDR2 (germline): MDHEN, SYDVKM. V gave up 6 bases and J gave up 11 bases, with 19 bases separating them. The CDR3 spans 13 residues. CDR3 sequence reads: CASSLGTYGRAFF. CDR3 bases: TGTGCCAGCAGCTTAGGGACCTATGGAAGGGCTTTCTTT.

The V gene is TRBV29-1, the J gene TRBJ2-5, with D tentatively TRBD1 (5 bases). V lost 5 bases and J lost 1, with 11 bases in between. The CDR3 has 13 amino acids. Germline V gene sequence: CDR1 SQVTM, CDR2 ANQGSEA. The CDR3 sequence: CSVSGLVQETQYF. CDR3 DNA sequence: TGCAGCGTTTCAGGGTTGGTCCAAGAGACCCAGTACTTC. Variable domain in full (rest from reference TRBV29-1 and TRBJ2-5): SAVISQKPSRDICQRGTSLTIQCQVDSQVTMMFWYRQQPGQSLTLIATANQGSEATYESGFVIDKFPISRPNLTFSTLTVSNMSPEDSSIYLCSVSGLVQETQYFGPGTRLLVL.

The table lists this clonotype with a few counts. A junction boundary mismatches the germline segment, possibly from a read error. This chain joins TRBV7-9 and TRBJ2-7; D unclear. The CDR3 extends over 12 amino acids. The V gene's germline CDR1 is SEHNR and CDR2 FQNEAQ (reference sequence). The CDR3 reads CASSLGEIGGPF. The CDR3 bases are TGTGCCAGCAGCTTAGGGGAAATCGGTGGTCCTTTC.

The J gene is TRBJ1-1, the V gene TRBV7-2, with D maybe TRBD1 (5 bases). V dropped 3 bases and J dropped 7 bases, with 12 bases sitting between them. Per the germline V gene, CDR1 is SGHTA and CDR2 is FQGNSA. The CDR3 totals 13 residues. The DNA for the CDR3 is TGTGCCAGCAGCTTGCGGGGGTTGAATGAAGCTTTCTTT. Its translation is CASSLRGLNEAFF.

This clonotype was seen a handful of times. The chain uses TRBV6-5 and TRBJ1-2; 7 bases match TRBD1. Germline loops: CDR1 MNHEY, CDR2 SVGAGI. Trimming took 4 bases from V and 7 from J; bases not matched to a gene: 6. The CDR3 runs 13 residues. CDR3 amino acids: CASSFDRVLGYTF. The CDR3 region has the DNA TGTGCCAGCAGTTTCGACAGGGTGCTTGGCTACACCTTC.

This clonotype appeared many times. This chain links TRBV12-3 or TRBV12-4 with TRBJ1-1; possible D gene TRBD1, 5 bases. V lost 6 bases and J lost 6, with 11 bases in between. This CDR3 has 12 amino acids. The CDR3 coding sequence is TGTGCCAGCAGCCTCCAGGGACCTGAAGCTTTCTTT. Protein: CASSLQGPEAFF.

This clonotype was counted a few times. CDR3 DNA: TGCAGCGTTGCTGCTGGCATCGAGACCCAGTACTTC. This translates into CSVAAGIETQYF. J is TRBJ2-5 and V is TRBV29-1; D is unresolved. This CDR3 spans 12 amino acids. The ends were cut back, 4 bases at V and 5 bases at J, with 11 bases in the middle. Germline V gene data show CDR1 as SQVTM and CDR2 as ANQGSEA.

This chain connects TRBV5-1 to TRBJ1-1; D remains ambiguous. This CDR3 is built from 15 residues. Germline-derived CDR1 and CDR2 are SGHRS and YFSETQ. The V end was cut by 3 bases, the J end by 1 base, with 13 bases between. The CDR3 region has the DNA TGCGCCAGCAGCTCCACCTCCCGGGGGAACACTGAAGCTTTCTTT. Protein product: CASSSTSRGNTEAFF.

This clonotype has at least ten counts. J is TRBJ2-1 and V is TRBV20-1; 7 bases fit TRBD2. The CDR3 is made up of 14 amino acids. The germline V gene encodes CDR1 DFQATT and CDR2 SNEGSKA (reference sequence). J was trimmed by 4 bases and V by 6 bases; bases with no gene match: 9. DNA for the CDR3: TGCAGTGCCACCATTGGGGGAGGGTACAATGAGCAGTTCTTC. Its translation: CSATIGGGYNEQFF.

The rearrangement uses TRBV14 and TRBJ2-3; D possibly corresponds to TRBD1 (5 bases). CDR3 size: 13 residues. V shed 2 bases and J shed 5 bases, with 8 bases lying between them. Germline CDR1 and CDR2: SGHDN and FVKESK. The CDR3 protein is CASSQTDRDTQYF. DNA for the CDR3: TGTGCCAGCAGCCAAACAGACAGAGATACGCAGTATTTT.

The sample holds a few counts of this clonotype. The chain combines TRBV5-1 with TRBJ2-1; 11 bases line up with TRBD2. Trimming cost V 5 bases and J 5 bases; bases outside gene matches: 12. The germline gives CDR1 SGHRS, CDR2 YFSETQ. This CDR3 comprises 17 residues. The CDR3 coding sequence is TGCGCCAGCAGTAGTTCCGGGACTAGCGGACCACACAATGAGCAGTTCTTC. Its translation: CASSSSGTSGPHNEQFF.

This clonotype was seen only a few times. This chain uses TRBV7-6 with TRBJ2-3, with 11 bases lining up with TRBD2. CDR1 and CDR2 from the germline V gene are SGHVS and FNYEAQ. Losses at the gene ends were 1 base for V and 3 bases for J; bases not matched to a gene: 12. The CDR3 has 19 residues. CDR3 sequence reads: CASSLGSGTSGFETDTQYF. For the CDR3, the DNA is TGTGCCAGCAGCTTAGGGTCGGGGACTAGCGGTTTTGAGACAGATACGCAGTATTTT.

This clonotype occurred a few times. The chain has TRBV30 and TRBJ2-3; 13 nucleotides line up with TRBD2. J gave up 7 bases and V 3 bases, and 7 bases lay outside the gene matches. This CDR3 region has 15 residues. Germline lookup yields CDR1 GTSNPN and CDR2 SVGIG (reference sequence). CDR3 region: CAWSDGLAGVYTQYF. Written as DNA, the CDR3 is TGTGCCTGGAGCGATGGACTAGCGGGAGTGTATACGCAGTATTTT.

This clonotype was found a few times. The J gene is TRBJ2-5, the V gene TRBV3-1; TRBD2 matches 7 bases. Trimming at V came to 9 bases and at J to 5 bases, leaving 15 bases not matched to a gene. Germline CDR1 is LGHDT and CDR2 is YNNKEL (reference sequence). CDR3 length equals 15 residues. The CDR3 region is CASNRRRAGAETQYF. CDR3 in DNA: TGTGCCAGTAATCGAAGGAGGGCGGGAGCGGAGACCCAGTACTTC.

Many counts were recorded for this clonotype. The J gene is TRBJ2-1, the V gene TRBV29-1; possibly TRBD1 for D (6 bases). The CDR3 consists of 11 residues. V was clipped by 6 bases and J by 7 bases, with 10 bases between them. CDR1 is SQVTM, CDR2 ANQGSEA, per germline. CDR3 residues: CSVLDRNEQFF. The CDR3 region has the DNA TGCAGCGTACTCGACAGGAATGAGCAGTTCTTC.

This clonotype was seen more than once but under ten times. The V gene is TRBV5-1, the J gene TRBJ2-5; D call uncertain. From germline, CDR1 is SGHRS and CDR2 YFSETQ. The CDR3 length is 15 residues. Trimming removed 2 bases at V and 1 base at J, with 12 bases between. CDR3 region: CASSFLDGPQETQYF. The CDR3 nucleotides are TGCGCCAGCAGCTTCTTGGATGGGCCCCAAGAGACCCAGTACTTC. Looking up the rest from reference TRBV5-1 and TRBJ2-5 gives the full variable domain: KAGVTQTPRYLIKTRGQQVTLSCSPISGHRSVSWYQQTPGQGLQFLFEYFSETQRNKGNFPGRFSGRQFSNSRSEMNVSTLELGDSALYLCASSFLDGPQETQYFGPGTRLLVL.

The CDR3 reads CASSRSGASNTGELFF. CDR3 in DNA: TGTGCCAGCAGCCGTAGCGGGGCCTCGAACACCGGGGAGCTGTTTTTT. This chain uses TRBV7-8 with TRBJ2-2; 8 bases are a match to TRBD2. This CDR3 spans 16 amino acids. Germline V gene lookup returns CDR1 SGHVS and CDR2 FQNEAQ. J gave up 0 bases and V 5 bases, and 5 bases lay outside the gene matches. Supplemented by reference TRBV7-8 and TRBJ2-2, the full variable domain reads GAGVSQSPRYKVAKRGQDVALRCDPISGHVSLFWYQQALGQGPEFLTYFQNEAQLDKSGLPSDRFFAERPEGSVSTLKIQRTQQEDSAVYLCASSRSGASNTGELFFGEGSRLTVL.